This T cell receptor beta chain is from a study of T cell changes during pregnancy in multiple sclerosis. With V trimmed by 6 bases and J by 8 bases, 9 bases remained unmatched. Germline CDR1 and CDR2: GTSNPN and SVGIG (reference sequence). The CDR3 is 12 amino acids. The method was immunoSEQ multiplex PCR; TCRdb's version includes in-frame clones alone and lacks a portion of them. This sample has some 56,000 clones, with 92% found just once. The clonotype originates from a female donor in good health, enrolled as a control in a pregnancy study. This specimen consisted of peripheral blood, obtained in the third trimester of pregnancy. The rearrangement links TRBV30 to TRBJ1-2; the match to TRBD1 covers 7 bases. As DNA, the CDR3 is TGTGCCTGTGGCCACAGGGGAAAGGGCTACACCTTC. Protein product: CACGHRGKGYTF.